The T cell receptor (beta chain) under discussion was sequenced for a study of regulatory dendritic cells for organ transplantation. The V gene lost 5 bases and the J gene lost 0 bases, with 13 bases spanning the gap. The V gene's germline CDR1 is MNHNY and CDR2 SVGAGI (reference sequence). The CDR3 runs to 15 residues. A word on this clone: Its antigen is still unknown.

Notes on the study in general: Mature dendritic cells appeared to drive more memory CD8+ clonal expansion than regulatory ones. Memory T cells were less diverse than naive, with memory CD8+ most oligoclonal. Considerable individual heterogeneity was seen in alloreactive memory CD8+ T cells.

Libraries were prepared by immunoSEQ multiplex PCR; TCRdb keeps only in-frame clonotypes and omits some of them. This repertoire shows under 30,000 clones, roughly 85% found once; its top ten account for 2.2%. FACS sorted CD4+ or CD8+ T cells into CD45RA+ naive and CD45RO+ memory. The chain joins TRBV6-6 to TRBJ1-2; D not certain. The sequencing sample was made of memory CD4+ T cells from blood. As to subset: CD45RO+ memory T cells. The sequence was obtained from a human donor in good health. The CDR3 bases are TGTGCCAGCAGTCCCACCCCGTGGACTAACTATGGCTACACCTTC. Translating it yields CASSPTPWTNYGYTF.